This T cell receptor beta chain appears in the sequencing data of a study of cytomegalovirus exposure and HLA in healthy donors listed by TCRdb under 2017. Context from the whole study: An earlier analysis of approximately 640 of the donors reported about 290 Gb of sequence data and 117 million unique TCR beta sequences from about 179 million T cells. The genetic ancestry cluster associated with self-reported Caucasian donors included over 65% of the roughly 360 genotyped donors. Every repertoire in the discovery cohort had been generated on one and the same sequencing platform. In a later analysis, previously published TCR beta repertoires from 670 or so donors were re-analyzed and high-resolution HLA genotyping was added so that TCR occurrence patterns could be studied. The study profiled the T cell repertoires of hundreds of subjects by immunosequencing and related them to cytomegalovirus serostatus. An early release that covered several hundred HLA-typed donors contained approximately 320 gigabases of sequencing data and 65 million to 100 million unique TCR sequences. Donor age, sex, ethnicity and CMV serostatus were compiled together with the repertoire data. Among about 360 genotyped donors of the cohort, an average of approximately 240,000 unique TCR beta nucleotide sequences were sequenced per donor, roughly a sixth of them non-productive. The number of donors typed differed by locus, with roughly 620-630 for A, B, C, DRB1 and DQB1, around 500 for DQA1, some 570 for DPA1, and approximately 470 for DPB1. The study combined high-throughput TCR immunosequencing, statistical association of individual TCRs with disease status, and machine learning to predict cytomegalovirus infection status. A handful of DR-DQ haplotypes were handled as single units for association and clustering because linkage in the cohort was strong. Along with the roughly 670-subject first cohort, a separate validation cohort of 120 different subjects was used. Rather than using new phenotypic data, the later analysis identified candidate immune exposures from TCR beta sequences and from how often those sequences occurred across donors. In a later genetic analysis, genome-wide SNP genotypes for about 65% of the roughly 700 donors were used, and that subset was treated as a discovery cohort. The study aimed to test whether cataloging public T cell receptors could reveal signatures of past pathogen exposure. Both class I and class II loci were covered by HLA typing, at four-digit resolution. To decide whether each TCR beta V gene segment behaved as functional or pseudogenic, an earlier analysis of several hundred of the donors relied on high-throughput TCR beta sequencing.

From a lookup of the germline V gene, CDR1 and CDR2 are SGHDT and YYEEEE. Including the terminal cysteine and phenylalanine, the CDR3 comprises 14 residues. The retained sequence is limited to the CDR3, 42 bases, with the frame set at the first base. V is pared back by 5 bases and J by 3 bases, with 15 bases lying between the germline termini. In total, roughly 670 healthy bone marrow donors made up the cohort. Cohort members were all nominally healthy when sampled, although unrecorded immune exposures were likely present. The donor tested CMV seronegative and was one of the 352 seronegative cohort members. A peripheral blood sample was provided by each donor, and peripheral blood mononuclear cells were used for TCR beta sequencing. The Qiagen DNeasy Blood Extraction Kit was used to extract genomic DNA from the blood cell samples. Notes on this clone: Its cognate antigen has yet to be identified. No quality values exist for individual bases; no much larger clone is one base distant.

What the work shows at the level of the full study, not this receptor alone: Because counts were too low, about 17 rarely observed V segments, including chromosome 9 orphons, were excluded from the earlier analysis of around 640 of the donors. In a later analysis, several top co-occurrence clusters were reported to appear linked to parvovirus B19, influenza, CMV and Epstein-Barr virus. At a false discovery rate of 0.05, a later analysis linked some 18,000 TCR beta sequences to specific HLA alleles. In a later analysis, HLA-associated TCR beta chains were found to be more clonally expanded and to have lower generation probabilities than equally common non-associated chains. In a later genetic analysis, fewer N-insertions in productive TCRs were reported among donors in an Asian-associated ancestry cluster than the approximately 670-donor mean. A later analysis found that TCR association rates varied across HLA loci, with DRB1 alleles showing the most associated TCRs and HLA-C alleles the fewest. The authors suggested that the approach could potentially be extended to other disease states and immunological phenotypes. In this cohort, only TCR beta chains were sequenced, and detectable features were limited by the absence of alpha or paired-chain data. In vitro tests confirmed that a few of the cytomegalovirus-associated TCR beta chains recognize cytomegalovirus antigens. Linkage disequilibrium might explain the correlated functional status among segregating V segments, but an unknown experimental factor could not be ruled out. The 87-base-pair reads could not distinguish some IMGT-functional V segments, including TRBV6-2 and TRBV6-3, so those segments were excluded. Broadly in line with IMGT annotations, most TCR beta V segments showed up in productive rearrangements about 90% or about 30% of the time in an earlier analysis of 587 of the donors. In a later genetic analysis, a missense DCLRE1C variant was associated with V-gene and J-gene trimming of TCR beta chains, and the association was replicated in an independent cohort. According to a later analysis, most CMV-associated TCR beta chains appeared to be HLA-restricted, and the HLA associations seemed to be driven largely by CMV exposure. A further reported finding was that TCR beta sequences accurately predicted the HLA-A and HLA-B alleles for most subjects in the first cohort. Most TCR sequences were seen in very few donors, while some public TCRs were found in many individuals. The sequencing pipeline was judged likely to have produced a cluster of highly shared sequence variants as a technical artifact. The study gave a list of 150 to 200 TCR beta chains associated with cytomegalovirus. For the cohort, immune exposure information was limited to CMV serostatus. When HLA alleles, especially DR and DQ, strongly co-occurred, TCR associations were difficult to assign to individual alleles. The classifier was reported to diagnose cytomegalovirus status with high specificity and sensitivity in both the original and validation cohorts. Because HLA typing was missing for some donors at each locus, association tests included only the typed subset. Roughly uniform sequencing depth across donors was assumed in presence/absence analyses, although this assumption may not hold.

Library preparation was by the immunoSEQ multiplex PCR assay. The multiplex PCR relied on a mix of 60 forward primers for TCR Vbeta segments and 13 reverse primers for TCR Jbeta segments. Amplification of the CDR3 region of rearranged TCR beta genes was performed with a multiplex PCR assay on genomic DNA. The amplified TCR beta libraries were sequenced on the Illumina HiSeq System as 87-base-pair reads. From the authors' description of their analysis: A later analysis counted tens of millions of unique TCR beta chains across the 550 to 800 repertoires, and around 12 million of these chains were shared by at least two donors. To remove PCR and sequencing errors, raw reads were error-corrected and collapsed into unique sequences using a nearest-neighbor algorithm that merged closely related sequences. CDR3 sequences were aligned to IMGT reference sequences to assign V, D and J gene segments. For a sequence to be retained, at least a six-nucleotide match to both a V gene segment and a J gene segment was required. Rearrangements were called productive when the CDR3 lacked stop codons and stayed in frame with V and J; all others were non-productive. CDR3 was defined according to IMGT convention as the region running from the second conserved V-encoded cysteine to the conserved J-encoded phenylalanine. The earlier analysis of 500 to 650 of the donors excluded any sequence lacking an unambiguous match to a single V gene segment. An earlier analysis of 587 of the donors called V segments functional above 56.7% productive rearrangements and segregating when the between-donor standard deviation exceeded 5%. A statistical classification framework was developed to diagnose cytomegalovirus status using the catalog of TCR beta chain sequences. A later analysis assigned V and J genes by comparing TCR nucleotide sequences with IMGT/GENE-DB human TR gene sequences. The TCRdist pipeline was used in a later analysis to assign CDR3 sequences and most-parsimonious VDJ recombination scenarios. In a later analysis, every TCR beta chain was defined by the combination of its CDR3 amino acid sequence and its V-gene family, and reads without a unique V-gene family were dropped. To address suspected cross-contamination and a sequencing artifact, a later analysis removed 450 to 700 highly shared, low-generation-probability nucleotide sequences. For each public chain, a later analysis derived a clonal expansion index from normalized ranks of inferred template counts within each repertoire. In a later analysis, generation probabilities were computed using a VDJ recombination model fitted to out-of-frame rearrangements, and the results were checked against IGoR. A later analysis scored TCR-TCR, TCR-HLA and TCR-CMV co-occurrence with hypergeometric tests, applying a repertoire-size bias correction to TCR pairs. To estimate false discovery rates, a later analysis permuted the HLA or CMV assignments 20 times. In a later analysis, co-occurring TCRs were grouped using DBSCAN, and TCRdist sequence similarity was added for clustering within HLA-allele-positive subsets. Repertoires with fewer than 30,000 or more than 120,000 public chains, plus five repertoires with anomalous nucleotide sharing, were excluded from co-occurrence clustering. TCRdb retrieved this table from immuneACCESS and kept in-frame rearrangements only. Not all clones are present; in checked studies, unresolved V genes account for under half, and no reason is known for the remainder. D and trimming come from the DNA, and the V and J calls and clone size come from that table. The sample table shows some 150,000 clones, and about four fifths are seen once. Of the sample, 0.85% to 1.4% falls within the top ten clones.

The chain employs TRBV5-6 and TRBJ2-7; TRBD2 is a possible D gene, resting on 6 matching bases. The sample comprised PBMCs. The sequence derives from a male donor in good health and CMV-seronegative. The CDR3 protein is CASRYGTQIYEQYF. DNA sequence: TGTGCCAGCAGATACGGGACTCAAATCTACGAGCAGTACTTC.